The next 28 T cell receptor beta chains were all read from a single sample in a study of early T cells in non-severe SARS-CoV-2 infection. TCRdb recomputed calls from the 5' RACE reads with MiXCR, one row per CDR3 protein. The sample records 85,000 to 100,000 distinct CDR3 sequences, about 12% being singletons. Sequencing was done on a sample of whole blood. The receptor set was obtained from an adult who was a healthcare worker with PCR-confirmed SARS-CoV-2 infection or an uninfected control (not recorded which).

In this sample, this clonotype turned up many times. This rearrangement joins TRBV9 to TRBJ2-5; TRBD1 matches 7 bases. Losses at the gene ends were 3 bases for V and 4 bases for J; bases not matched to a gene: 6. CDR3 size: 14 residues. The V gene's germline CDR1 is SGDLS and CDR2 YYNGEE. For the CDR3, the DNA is TGTGCCAGCAGCGAACGGACAGGCCGAGAGACCCAGTACTTC. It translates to CASSERTGRETQYF. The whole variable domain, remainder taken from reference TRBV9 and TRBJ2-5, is DSGVTQTPKHLITATGQRVTLRCSPRSGDLSVYWYQQSLDQGLQFLIQYYNGEERAKGNILERFSAQQFPDLHSELNLSSLELGDSALYFCASSERTGRETQYFGPGTRLLVL.

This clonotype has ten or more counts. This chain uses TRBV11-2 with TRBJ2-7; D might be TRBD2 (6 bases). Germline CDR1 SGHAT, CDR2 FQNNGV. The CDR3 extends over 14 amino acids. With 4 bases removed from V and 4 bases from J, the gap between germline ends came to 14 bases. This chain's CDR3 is CASSSGLNTYEQYF. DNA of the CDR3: TGTGCCAGCAGCTCGGGACTCAACACTTACGAGCAGTACTTC.

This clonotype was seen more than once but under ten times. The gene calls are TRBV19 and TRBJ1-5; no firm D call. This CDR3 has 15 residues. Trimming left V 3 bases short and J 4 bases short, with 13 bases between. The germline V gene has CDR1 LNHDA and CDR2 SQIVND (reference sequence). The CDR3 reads CASSIGQTFNQPQHF. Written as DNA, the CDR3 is TGTGCCAGTAGTATTGGGCAGACTTTTAATCAGCCCCAGCATTTT.

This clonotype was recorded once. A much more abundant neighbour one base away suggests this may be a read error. CDR3 in amino acids: CASSQSWTTPEAFF. CDR3 DNA sequence: TGCGCCAGCAGCCAATCTTGGACAACCCCTGAAGCTTTCTTT. V and J are TRBV4-1 and TRBJ1-1; D may be TRBD1 (5 bases). The germline V gene encodes CDR1 MGHRA and CDR2 YSYEKL. The V gene lost 2 bases and the J gene lost 6 bases, with 13 bases spanning the gap. The length of the CDR3 is 14 residues.

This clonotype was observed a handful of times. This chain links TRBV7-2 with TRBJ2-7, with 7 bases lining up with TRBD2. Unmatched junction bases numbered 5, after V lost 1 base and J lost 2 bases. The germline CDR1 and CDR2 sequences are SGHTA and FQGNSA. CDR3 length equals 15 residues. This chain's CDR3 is CASSLVERGAYEQYF. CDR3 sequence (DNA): TGTGCCAGCAGCTTAGTGGAGCGGGGTGCCTACGAGCAGTACTTC.

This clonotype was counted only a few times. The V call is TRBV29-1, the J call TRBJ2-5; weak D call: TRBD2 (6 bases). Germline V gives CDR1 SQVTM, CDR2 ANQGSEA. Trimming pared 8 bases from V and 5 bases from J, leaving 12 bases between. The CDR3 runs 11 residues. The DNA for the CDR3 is TGCAGCTGGAGGGTTCGGGAGACCCAGTACTTC. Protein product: CSWRVRETQYF.

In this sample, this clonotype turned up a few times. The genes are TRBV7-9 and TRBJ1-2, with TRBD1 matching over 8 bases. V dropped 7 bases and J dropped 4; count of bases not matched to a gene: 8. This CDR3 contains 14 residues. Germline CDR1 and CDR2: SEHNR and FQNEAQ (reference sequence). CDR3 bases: TGTGCCAGCACCGGACAGGGCTCATCCTATGGCTACACCTTC. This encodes CASTGQGSSYGYTF.

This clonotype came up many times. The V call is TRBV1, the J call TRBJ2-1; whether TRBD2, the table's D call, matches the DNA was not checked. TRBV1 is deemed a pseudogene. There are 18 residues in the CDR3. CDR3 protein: CTSSQDQRYCPTNNEQFF. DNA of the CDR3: TGCACCAGCAGCCAGGATCAAAGATATTGCCCTACAAACAATGAGCAGTTCTTC.

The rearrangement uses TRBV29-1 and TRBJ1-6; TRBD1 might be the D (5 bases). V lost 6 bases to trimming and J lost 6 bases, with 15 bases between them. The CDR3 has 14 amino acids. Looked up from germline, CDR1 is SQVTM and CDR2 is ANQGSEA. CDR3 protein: CSVRGGAGNSPLHF. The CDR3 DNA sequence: TGCAGCGTCAGAGGTGGGGCAGGTAATTCACCCCTCCACTTT.

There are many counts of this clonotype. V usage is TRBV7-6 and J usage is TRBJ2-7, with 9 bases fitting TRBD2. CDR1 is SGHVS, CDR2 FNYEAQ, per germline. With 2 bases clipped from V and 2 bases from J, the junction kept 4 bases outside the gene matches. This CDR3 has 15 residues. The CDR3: CASSLRGGAAYEQYF. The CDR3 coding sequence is TGTGCCAGCAGCTTACGCGGGGGGGCCGCCTACGAGCAGTACTTC.

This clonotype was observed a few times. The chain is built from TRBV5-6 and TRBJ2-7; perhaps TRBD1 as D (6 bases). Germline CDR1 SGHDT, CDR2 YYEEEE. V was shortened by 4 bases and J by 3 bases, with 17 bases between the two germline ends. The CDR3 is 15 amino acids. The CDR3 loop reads CASSADSGALYEQYF. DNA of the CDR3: TGTGCCAGCAGCGCCGATTCAGGGGCCCTCTACGAGCAGTACTTC.

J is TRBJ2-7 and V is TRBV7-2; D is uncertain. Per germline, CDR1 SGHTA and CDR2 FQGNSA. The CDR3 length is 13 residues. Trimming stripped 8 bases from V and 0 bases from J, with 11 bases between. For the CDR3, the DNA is TGTGCCAGCCACCCCCCTTACTCCTACGAGCAGTACTTC. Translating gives CASHPPYSYEQYF.

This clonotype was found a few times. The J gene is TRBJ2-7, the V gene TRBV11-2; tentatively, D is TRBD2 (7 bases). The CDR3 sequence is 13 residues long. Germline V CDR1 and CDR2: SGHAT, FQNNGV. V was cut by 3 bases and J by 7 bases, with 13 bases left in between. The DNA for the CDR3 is TGTGCCAGCAGCTTCTTTGGGGGGGCGGAGCAGTACTTC. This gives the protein CASSFFGGAEQYF. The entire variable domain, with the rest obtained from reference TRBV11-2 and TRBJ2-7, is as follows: EAGVAQSPRYKIIEKRQSVAFWCNPISGHATLYWYQQILGQGPKLLIQFQNNGVVDDSQLPKDRFSAERLKGVDSTLKIQPAKLEDSAVYLCASSFFGGAEQYFGPGTRLTVT.

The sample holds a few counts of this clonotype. The CDR3 reads CASRLAGGPTDTQYF. The CDR3 region has the DNA TGTGCCAGCAGGTTGGCGGGGGGGCCCACAGATACGCAGTATTTT. J is TRBJ2-3 and V is TRBV7-6; 9 bases are shared with TRBD2. The CDR3 length is 15 residues. Trimming took 6 bases from V and 2 from J; bases not matched to a gene: 6. Per the germline V gene, CDR1 is SGHVS and CDR2 is FNYEAQ. The full variable domain, rest sourced from reference TRBV7-6 and TRBJ2-3, is GAGVSQSPRYKVTKRGQDVALRCDPISGHVSLYWYRQALGQGPEFLTYFNYEAQQDKSGLPNDRFSAERPEGSISTLTIQRTEQRDSAMYRCASRLAGGPTDTQYFGPGTRLTVL.

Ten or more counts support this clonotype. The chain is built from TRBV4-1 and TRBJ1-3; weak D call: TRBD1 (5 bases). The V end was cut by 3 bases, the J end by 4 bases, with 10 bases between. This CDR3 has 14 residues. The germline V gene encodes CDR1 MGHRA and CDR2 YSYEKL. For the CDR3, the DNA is TGCGCCAGCAGCCACGGGGGGATCGGAAACACCATATATTTT. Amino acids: CASSHGGIGNTIYF.

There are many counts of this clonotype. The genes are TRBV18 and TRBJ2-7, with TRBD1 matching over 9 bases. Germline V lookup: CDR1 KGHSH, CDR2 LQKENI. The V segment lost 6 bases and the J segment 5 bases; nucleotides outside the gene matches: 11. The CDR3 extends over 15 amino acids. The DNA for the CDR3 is TGTGCCAGCTCCCAAACCCTGGGACAGGGAGACGAGCAGTACTTC. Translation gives CASSQTLGQGDEQYF. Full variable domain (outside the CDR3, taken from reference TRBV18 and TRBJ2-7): NAGVMQNPRHLVRRRGQEARLRCSPMKGHSHVYWYRQLPEEGLKFMVYLQKENIIDESGMPKERFSAEFPKEGPSILRIQQVVRGDSAAYFCASSQTLGQGDEQYFGPGTRLTVT.

The CDR3 DNA reads as TGTGCCAGCAGCTCGCTTGGGTCGGGTCCCAATGAGCAGTTCTTC. Its translation is CASSSLGSGPNEQFF. The chain is built from TRBV7-2 and TRBJ2-1; D unresolved. The CDR3 contains 15 residues. Trimming left V 4 bases short and J 6 bases short, with 16 bases between. Germline values: CDR1 SGHTA, CDR2 FQGNSA.

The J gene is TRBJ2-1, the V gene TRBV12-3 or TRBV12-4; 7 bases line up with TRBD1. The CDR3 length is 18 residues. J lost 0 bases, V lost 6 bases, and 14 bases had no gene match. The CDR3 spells CASSSPGQTLSSYNEQFF. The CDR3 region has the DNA TGTGCCAGCAGCTCGCCGGGACAGACCCTTAGCTCCTACAATGAGCAGTTCTTC.

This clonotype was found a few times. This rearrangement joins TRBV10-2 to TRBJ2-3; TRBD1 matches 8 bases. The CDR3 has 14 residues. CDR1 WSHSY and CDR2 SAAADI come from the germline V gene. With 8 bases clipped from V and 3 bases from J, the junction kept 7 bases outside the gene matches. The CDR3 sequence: CASEGDRPTDTQYF. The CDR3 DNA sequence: TGCGCCAGCGAGGGGGACAGGCCAACAGATACGCAGTATTTT.

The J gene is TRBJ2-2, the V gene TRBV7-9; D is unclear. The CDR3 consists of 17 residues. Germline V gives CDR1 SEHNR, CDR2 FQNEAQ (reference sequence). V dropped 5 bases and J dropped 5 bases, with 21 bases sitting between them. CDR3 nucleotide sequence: TGTGCCAGCAGCCATATGGGCTCCCGTGGCCTGACCGGGGAGCTGTTTTTT. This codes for CASSHMGSRGLTGELFF.

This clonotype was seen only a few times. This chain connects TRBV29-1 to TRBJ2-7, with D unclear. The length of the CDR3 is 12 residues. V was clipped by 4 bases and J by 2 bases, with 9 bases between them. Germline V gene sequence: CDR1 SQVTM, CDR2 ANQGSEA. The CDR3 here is CSVAGHTYEQYF. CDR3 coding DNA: TGCAGCGTTGCTGGGCATACCTACGAGCAGTACTTC.

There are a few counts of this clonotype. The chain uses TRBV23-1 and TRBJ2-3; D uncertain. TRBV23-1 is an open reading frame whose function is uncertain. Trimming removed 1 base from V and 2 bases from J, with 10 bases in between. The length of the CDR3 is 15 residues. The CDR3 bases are TGCGCCAGCAGTCAATTAAAACAGCTCACAGATACGCAGTATTTT. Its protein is CASSQLKQLTDTQYF.

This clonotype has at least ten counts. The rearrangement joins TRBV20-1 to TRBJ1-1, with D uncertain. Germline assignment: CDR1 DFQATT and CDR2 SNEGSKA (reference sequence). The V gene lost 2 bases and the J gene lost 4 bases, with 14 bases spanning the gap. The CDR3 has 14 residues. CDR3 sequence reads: CSARRTLRSTEAFF. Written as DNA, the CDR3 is TGCAGTGCTAGACGTACCCTCCGGAGCACTGAAGCTTTCTTT.

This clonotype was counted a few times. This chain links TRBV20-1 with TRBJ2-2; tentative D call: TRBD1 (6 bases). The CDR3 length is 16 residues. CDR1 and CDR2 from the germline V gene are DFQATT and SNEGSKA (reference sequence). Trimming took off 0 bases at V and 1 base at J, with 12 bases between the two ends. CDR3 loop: CSARDVGGVNTGELFF. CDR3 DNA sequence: TGCAGTGCTAGAGATGTAGGGGGAGTGAACACCGGGGAGCTGTTTTTT.

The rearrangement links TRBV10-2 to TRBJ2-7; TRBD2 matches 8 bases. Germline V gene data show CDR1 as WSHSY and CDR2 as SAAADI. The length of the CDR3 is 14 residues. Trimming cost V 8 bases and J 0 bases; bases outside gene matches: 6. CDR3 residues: CASLQRGPSYEQYF. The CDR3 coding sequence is TGCGCCAGCCTCCAGCGGGGGCCCTCCTACGAGCAGTACTTC.

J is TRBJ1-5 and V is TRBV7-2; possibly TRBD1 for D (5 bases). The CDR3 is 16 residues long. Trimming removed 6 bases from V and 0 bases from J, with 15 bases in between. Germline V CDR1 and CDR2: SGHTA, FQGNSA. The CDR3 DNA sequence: TGTGCCAGCAGTCCCCAGGGTACCCTTAGCAATCAGCCCCAGCATTTT. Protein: CASSPQGTLSNQPQHF.

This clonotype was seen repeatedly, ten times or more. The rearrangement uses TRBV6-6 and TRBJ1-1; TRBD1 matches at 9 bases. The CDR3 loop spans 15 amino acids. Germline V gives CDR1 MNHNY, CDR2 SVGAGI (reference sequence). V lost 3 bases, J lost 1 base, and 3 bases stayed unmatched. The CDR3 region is CASSYTGGKNTEAFF. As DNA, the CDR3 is TGTGCCAGCAGTTATACAGGGGGCAAGAACACTGAAGCTTTCTTT.

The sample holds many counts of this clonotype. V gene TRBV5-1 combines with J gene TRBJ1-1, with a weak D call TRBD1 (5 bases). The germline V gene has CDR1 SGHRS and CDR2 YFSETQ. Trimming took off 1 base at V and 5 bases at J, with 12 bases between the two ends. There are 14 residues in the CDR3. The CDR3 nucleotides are TGCGCCAGCAGCTTGTGGCAGGGAGGGACTGAAGCTTTCTTT. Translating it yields CASSLWQGGTEAFF.